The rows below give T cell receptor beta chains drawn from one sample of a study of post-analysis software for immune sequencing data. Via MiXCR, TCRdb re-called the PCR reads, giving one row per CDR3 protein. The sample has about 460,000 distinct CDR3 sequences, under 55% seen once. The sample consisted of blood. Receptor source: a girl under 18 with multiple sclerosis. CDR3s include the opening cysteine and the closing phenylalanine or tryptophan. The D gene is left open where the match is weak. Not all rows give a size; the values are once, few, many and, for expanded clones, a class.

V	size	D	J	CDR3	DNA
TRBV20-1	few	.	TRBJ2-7	CSARDKRASYEQYF	TGCAGTGCTAGAGATAAGCGGGCCTCCTACGAGCAGTACTTC
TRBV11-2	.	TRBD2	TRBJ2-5	CASSLDRLAGDGETQYF	TGTGCCAGCAGCTTAGATCGGCTAGCGGGAGATGGAGAGACCCAGTACTTC
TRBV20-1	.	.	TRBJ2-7	CSARDQEAPDSYEQYF	TGCAGTGCTAGAGACCAGGAAGCGCCCGACTCCTACGAGCAGTACTTC
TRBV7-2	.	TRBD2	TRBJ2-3	CASSLESSGGDTQYF	TGTGCCAGCAGCTTAGAATCTAGCGGGGGGGATACGCAGTATTTT
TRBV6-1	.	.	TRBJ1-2	CASSDRDLDYGYTF	TGTGCCAGCAGTGATCGGGATTTGGACTATGGCTACACCTTC
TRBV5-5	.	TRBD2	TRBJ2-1	CASSFTSGSVEQFF	TGTGCCAGCAGCTTTACTAGCGGGAGTGTTGAGCAGTTCTTC
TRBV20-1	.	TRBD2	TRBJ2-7	CSAHRDYSYEQYF	TGCAGTGCGCACCGGGACTACTCCTACGAGCAGTACTTC
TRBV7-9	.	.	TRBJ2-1	CASVRSSAHNEQFF	TGTGCCAGCGTTCGGTCCTCGGCGCACAATGAGCAGTTCTTC
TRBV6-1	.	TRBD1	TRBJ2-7	CASTEGATGVFEQYF	TGTGCCAGCACCGAGGGTGCGACAGGGGTATTCGAGCAGTACTTC
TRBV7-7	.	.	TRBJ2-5	CASSKDLQETQYF	TGTGCTAGCAGCAAGGACTTACAAGAGACCCAGTACTTC
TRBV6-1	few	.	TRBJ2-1	CASSDSPYSYNEQFF	TGTGCCAGCAGTGACAGTCCTTACTCCTACAATGAGCAGTTCTTC